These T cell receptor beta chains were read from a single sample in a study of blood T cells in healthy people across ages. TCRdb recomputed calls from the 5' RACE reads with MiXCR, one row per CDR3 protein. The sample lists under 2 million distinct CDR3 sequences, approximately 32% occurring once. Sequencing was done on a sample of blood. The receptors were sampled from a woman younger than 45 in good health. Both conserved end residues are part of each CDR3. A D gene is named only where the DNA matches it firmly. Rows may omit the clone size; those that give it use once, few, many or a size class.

CDR3nt: TGCGCCAGCAGCCATCCAGCGTTGGGTGAGCAGTTCTTC
CDR3aa: CASSHPALGEQFF
j_gene: TRBJ2-1
abundance: few
v_gene: TRBV4-1
d_gene: -

CDR3nt: TGTGCCAGCAGCAGGCGGGAGCCCTCCTACGAGCAGTACTTC
CDR3aa: CASSRREPSYEQYF
j_gene: TRBJ2-7
abundance: -
v_gene: TRBV27
d_gene: TRBD2

CDR3nt: TGTGCCAGCACTATTAACACTGAAGCTTTCTTT
CDR3aa: CASTINTEAFF
j_gene: TRBJ1-1
abundance: -
v_gene: TRBV12-3/TRBV12-4
d_gene: -

CDR3nt: TGTGCCAGCAGTCAAACAGGGGGTGTCCGGGATACGCAGTATTTT
CDR3aa: CASSQTGGVRDTQYF
j_gene: TRBJ2-3
abundance: -
v_gene: TRBV28
d_gene: TRBD1

CDR3nt: TGTGCCACCAGCAAGGGGTCCACCAATGAGCAGTTCTTC
CDR3aa: CATSKGSTNEQFF
j_gene: TRBJ2-1
abundance: -
v_gene: TRBV15
d_gene: -

CDR3nt: TGTGCCAGCAGCCGCGGGACAGGGGCCAAAAACATTCAGTACTTC
CDR3aa: CASSRGTGAKNIQYF
j_gene: TRBJ2-4
abundance: once
v_gene: TRBV27
d_gene: TRBD1

CDR3nt: TGCGCCAGCAGCCTTGAAGAGGGACAGGTGCCTCTGAGAGGAAACACCATATATTTT
CDR3aa: CASSLEEGQVPLRGNTIYF
j_gene: TRBJ1-3
abundance: few
v_gene: TRBV4-1
d_gene: TRBD1

CDR3nt: TGCAGTGCTAGGACTAGCGCTTACCCCTACGAGCAGTACTTC
CDR3aa: CSARTSAYPYEQYF
j_gene: TRBJ2-7
abundance: -
v_gene: TRBV20-1
d_gene: TRBD2

CDR3nt: TGTGCCAGCACCCAAGGGGGAACCGGGGAGCTGTTTTTT
CDR3aa: CASTQGGTGELFF
j_gene: TRBJ2-2
abundance: once
v_gene: TRBV28
d_gene: -

CDR3nt: TGTGCCAGCAGCTTAGATGGGGCTAGCGGTCAGTTGTTCTTC
CDR3aa: CASSLDGASGQLFF
j_gene: TRBJ2-1
abundance: many
v_gene: TRBV7-2
d_gene: TRBD2

CDR3nt: TGTGCCAGCAGTTCATGGATCGCTGGGGCCAACGTCCTGACTTTC
CDR3aa: CASSSWIAGANVLTF
j_gene: TRBJ2-6
abundance: many
v_gene: TRBV12-3/TRBV12-4
d_gene: -

CDR3nt: TGTGCCAGCAGCGGAGGACTAGCGGGGCCCTACGAGCAGTACTTC
CDR3aa: CASSGGLAGPYEQYF
j_gene: TRBJ2-7
abundance: many
v_gene: TRBV7-2
d_gene: TRBD2

CDR3nt: TGCGCCAGCAGCTCTTTGAGCGGTGGGGCTTACGAGCAGTACTTC
CDR3aa: CASSSLSGGAYEQYF
j_gene: TRBJ2-7
abundance: -
v_gene: TRBV5-1
d_gene: -